The 26 T cell receptor beta chains given below trace back to one sample, sequenced in a study of cytomegalovirus exposure and HLA in healthy donors. Use of 60 Vbeta and 13 Jbeta primers characterized the PCR. Only in-frame clones appear in the TCRdb table, and some are missing; sequencing was by immunoSEQ multiplex PCR. The top ten hold 2.9% of the sample, which has a few hundred thousand clones, roughly 80% seen once. The sample taken for sequencing was PBMCs. Receptors originate from a man aged 30-40 years in good health and CMV-seronegative.

The rearrangement uses TRBV19 and TRBJ1-1; the D is unclear. Per germline, CDR1 LNHDA and CDR2 SQIVND (reference sequence). V gave up 0 bases and J gave up 5 bases, with 7 bases separating them. CDR3 size: 13 residues. The CDR3 DNA reads as TGTGCCAGTAGTATAGATGGGGAGACTGAAGCTTTCTTT. Protein product: CASSIDGETEAFF.

The chain recombines TRBV5-1 with TRBJ2-1; 9 bases align to TRBD2. The CDR3 runs to 15 residues. The trim removed 4 bases at V and 7 bases at J, leaving 9 bases unmatched. CDR1 and CDR2 from the germline V gene are SGHRS and YFSETQ. CDR3: CASSPRASGVNEQFF. The CDR3 bases are TGCGCCAGCAGCCCGCGGGCTAGCGGGGTAAATGAGCAGTTCTTC. The complete variable domain, with remaining parts taken from reference TRBV5-1 and TRBJ2-1, reads KAGVTQTPRYLIKTRGQQVTLSCSPISGHRSVSWYQQTPGQGLQFLFEYFSETQRNKGNFPGRFSGRQFSNSRSEMNVSTLELGDSALYLCASSPRASGVNEQFFGPGTRLTVL.

The rearrangement uses TRBV7-9 and TRBJ2-7; 15 nucleotides match TRBD2. This CDR3 comprises 16 residues. Trimming cost V 5 bases and J 3 bases; bases outside gene matches: 5. The germline V gene encodes CDR1 SEHNR and CDR2 FQNEAQ (reference sequence). CDR3 DNA: TGTGCCAGCAGCCCCGGGACTAGCGGGGGGATCTACGAGCAGTACTTC. Its protein is CASSPGTSGGIYEQYF. The variable domain in full, completed from reference TRBV7-9 and TRBJ2-7, reads DTGVSQNPRHKITKRGQNVTFRCDPISEHNRLYWYRQTLGQGPEFLTYFQNEAQLEKSRLLSDRFSAERPKGSFSTLEIQRTEQGDSAMYLCASSPGTSGGIYEQYFGPGTRLTVT.

The rearrangement uses TRBV7-3 and TRBJ2-3, with TRBD2 identical over 8 bases. The germline V gene has CDR1 SGHTA and CDR2 FQGTGA. V shed 7 bases and J 6 bases; nucleotides not matched to a gene: 18. The CDR3 covers 17 residues. DNA for the CDR3: TGTGCCAGCACCCTCCTCCCGGGGGGGCAAAGGGCGGATACGCAGTATTTT. Its protein is CASTLLPGGQRADTQYF.

V gene TRBV28 combines with J gene TRBJ1-1; no clear D gene. Germline V gene sequence: CDR1 MDHEN, CDR2 SYDVKM. This CDR3 is 15 amino acids long. Trimming shortened V by 8 bases and J by 0 bases, and 16 bases separated the two germline ends. The CDR3 reads CASLTGSGMNTEAFF. The CDR3 DNA sequence: TGTGCCAGCTTAACGGGGTCAGGAATGAACACTGAAGCTTTCTTT.

V gene TRBV6-1 combines with J gene TRBJ1-5; weak D call: TRBD1 (6 bases). This CDR3 has 17 amino acids. CDR1 and CDR2 from the germline V gene are MNHNS and SASEGT. The V and J ends lost 1 base and 2 bases respectively, with 15 bases between them. Here the CDR3 reads CASSEGWGGSGNQPQHF. The CDR3, as DNA: TGTGCCAGCAGTGAAGGCTGGGGGGGCTCTGGCAATCAGCCCCAGCATTTT.

The chain links TRBV5-1 to TRBJ2-7; 13 bases are a match to TRBD2. The J segment lost 3 bases and the V segment lost 3 bases, leaving 6 bases of the junction unmatched. There are 16 residues in the CDR3. Germline V gene lookup returns CDR1 SGHRS and CDR2 YFSETQ. CDR3 in DNA: TGCGCCAGCAGCTCCCGACTAGCGGGGGGCAACTACGAGCAGTACTTC. Its translation: CASSSRLAGGNYEQYF.

This chain uses TRBV5-1 with TRBJ1-2; D uncertain. The CDR3 runs 13 residues. The V end was cut by 0 bases, the J end by 2 bases, with 5 bases between. Germline V gene sequence: CDR1 SGHRS, CDR2 YFSETQ. CDR3 nucleotides: TGCGCCAGCAGCTTGGCCGGGAACTATGGCTACACCTTC. It codes for CASSLAGNYGYTF. The full variable domain, in which reference TRBV5-1 and TRBJ1-2 provide the parts outside the CDR3, is KAGVTQTPRYLIKTRGQQVTLSCSPISGHRSVSWYQQTPGQGLQFLFEYFSETQRNKGNFPGRFSGRQFSNSRSEMNVSTLELGDSALYLCASSLAGNYGYTFGSGTRLTVV.

The count of this clone is one. This sequence joins TRBV29-1 and TRBJ2-5; 7 bases fit TRBD1. Unmatched junction bases numbered 10, after V lost 7 bases and J lost 2 bases. The CDR3 contains 14 residues. CDR1 is SQVTM and CDR2 is ANQGSEA in the germline V gene. CDR3 in DNA: TGCAGCGGTCAGGGGGTGACAGGTCAAGAGACCCAGTACTTC. Its translation is CSGQGVTGQETQYF. Using reference TRBV29-1 and TRBJ2-5 for the parts outside the CDR3, the full variable domain is SAVISQKPSRDICQRGTSLTIQCQVDSQVTMMFWYRQQPGQSLTLIATANQGSEATYESGFVIDKFPISRPNLTFSTLTVSNMSPEDSSIYLCSGQGVTGQETQYFGPGTRLLVL.

This chain connects TRBV9 to TRBJ1-1; D is unclear. The CDR3 totals 15 residues. Germline CDR1 and CDR2: SGDLS and YYNGEE. V lost 0 bases and J 2 bases, leaving 11 bases between the germline ends. The CDR3 sequence is CASSVGAGTNTEAFF. The CDR3, as DNA: TGTGCCAGCAGCGTAGGGGCGGGAACTAACACTGAAGCTTTCTTT.

This clone came up once. V gene TRBV15 combines with J gene TRBJ2-7; perhaps TRBD2 as D (7 bases). V dropped 0 bases and J dropped 2 bases, with 14 bases sitting between them. There are 16 residues in the CDR3. Germline values: CDR1 LNHNV, CDR2 YYDKDF (reference sequence). CDR3 residues: CATSREGFGGPYEQYF. The CDR3 DNA sequence: TGTGCCACCAGCAGAGAAGGATTCGGGGGGCCCTACGAGCAGTACTTC.

The rearrangement joins TRBV7-2 to TRBJ2-7; TRBD2 matches at 15 bases. The trim removed 4 bases at V and 4 bases at J, leaving 5 bases unmatched. There are 16 residues in the CDR3. Germline V gives CDR1 SGHTA, CDR2 FQGNSA. This CDR3 is CASSSQGLAGGYEQYF. In DNA, the CDR3 is TGTGCCAGCAGCTCCCAGGGACTAGCGGGGGGTTACGAGCAGTACTTC. Supplemented by reference TRBV7-2 and TRBJ2-7, the full variable domain reads GAGVSQSPSNKVTEKGKDVELRCDPISGHTALYWYRQSLGQGLEFLIYFQGNSAPDKSGLPSDRFSAERTGGSVSTLTIQRTQQEDSAVYLCASSSQGLAGGYEQYFGPGTRLTVT.

The rearrangement uses TRBV4-2 and TRBJ2-5; D gene ambiguous. Looked up from germline, CDR1 is LGHNA and CDR2 is YNFKEQ. Trimming stripped 3 bases from V and 7 bases from J, with 18 bases between. The CDR3 contains 15 residues. The CDR3 spells CASSHPGYWSGTQYF. CDR3 nucleotide sequence: TGTGCCAGCAGCCATCCGGGTTACTGGAGTGGGACCCAGTACTTC.

J is TRBJ1-4 and V is TRBV4-1; TRBD1 aligns across 9 bases. Germline V gene sequence: CDR1 MGHRA, CDR2 YSYEKL. The CDR3 runs to 17 residues. After removal of 7 bases from V and 5 bases from J, the junction contained 14 bases not matched to a gene. The CDR3 coding sequence is TGCGCCAGCACCGGGACAGGGTCGTTAGTTGGGAATGAAAAACTGTTTTTT. This sequence encodes CASTGTGSLVGNEKLFF.

The chain links TRBV2 to TRBJ1-1; 7 nucleotides agree with TRBD1. The germline gives CDR1 SNHLY, CDR2 FYNNEI. Trimming cost V 5 bases and J 1 base; bases outside gene matches: 4. CDR3 length equals 14 residues. The CDR3: CASSYRGANTEAFF. CDR3 coding DNA: TGTGCCAGCAGTTACAGGGGCGCGAACACTGAAGCTTTCTTT. Based on the CDR3 plus reference TRBV2 and TRBJ1-1, the full variable domain is EPEVTQTPSHQVTQMGQEVILRCVPISNHLYFYWYRQILGQKVEFLVSFYNNEISEKSEIFDDQFSVERPDGSNFTLKIRSTKLEDSAMYFCASSYRGANTEAFFGQGTRLTVV.

This clone came up once. The chain employs TRBV7-3 and TRBJ2-3; 7 bases are a match to TRBD1. CDR3 length: 15 residues. CDR1 and CDR2 from the germline V gene are SGHTA and FQGTGA. J gave up 2 bases and V 1 base, and 3 bases lay outside the gene matches. CDR3 loop: CASSLRGQYTDTQYF. The DNA of the CDR3 is TGTGCCAGCAGCTTAAGGGGACAGTACACAGATACGCAGTATTTT.

CDR3 nucleotides: TGTGCCAGCAGCCCTAGCGAGGCGGGGCCAAACTATGGCTACACCTTC. It translates to CASSPSEAGPNYGYTF. V is TRBV7-9 and J is TRBJ1-2; a possible D gene is TRBD1 (5 bases). CDR1 and CDR2 from the germline V gene are SEHNR and FQNEAQ (reference sequence). Trimming cost V 5 bases and J 2 bases, with 18 bases left between them. The CDR3 spans 16 residues.

This chain connects TRBV2 to TRBJ1-5; D is ambiguous. The V and J ends lost 6 bases and 4 bases respectively, with 10 bases between them. The CDR3 totals 13 residues. Germline V lookup: CDR1 SNHLY, CDR2 FYNNEI. The CDR3 region is CASSERENQPQHF. The CDR3 DNA is TGTGCCAGCAGCGAACGTGAGAATCAGCCCCAGCATTTT.

The chain joins TRBV6-5 to TRBJ2-7, with 9 bases identical to TRBD2. Trimming took 8 bases from V and 2 from J; bases not matched to a gene: 10. Germline lookup yields CDR1 MNHEY and CDR2 SVGAGI. The CDR3 runs 15 residues. The CDR3 region has the DNA TGTGCCAGCGGGGCCCTAGCGGGGTCGACCTACGAGCAGTACTTC. It specifies CASGALAGSTYEQYF.

The V and J genes are TRBV9 and TRBJ2-7; possibly TRBD1 for D (6 bases). The CDR3 is 14 amino acids. Germline V gives CDR1 SGDLS, CDR2 YYNGEE. Trimming left V 4 bases short and J 2 bases short, with 13 bases between. The DNA of the CDR3 is TGTGCCAGCAGCCCCACCGGGACACCCTACGAGCAGTACTTC. It yields the protein CASSPTGTPYEQYF.

The chain is built from TRBV28 and TRBJ2-7; 8 positions match TRBD1. This CDR3 spans 14 amino acids. Germline values: CDR1 MDHEN, CDR2 SYDVKM. V shed 6 bases, J shed 1 base, and the junction held 5 bases outside the gene matches. The CDR3 DNA follows: TGTGCCAGCAGCGCAGGGGGCTGGTCCTACGAGCAGTACTTC. Its translation is CASSAGGWSYEQYF.

The genes are TRBV27 and TRBJ2-1; the D gene is possibly TRBD2 (5 bases). The CDR3 sequence is 15 residues long. The V gene's germline CDR1 is MNHEY and CDR2 SMNVEV (reference sequence). The V gene lost 3 bases and the J gene lost 3 bases, with 12 bases spanning the gap. CDR3 residues: CASSFERSLYNEQFF. CDR3 DNA sequence: TGTGCCAGCAGTTTTGAGCGGAGCCTCTACAATGAGCAGTTCTTC.

The J gene is TRBJ1-6, the V gene TRBV4-2; D unclear. Trimming removed 1 base at V and 8 bases at J, with 12 bases between. Germline lookup yields CDR1 LGHNA and CDR2 YNFKEQ. The CDR3 sequence is 15 residues long. Written as DNA, the CDR3 is TGTGCCAGCAGCCAAGCCCGAGGGCGGGATTCACCCCTCCACTTT. This gives the protein CASSQARGRDSPLHF.

The J gene is TRBJ2-5, the V gene TRBV6-6; 11 positions agree with TRBD2. The CDR3 is 15 amino acids. Germline-derived CDR1 and CDR2 are MNHNY and SVGAGI (reference sequence). J was trimmed by 5 bases and V by 7 bases; bases with no gene match: 9. CDR3 sequence reads: CASNRIAGGPETQYF. In nucleotides, the CDR3 is TGTGCCAGCAATAGAATAGCGGGGGGGCCGGAGACCCAGTACTTC.

The genes are TRBV18 and TRBJ1-2; 8 bases match TRBD1. Per the germline V gene, CDR1 is KGHSH and CDR2 is LQKENI. The CDR3 is 13 amino acids. J was trimmed by 6 bases and V by 6 bases; bases with no gene match: 6. The CDR3 DNA reads as TGTGCCAGCTCCCTCGGACAGGGAGATGGCTACACCTTC. Protein sequence: CASSLGQGDGYTF.

The J gene is TRBJ2-7, the V gene TRBV19; weak D call: TRBD1 (5 bases). With 9 bases removed from V and 0 bases from J, the gap between germline ends came to 21 bases. The CDR3 is made up of 16 amino acids. The germline V gene has CDR1 LNHDA and CDR2 SQIVND (reference sequence). CDR3 residues: CARRFAGNSSSYEQYF. CDR3 sequence (DNA): TGTGCCAGACGGTTTGCAGGGAACTCCTCCTCCTACGAGCAGTACTTC.